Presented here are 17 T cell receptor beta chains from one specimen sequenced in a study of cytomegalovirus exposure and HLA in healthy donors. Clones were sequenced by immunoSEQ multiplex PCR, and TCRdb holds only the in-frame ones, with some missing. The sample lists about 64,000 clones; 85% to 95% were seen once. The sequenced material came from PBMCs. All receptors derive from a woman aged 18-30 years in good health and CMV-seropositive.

This CDR3 reads CASSQVLRGFRNEQFF. In nucleotides, the CDR3 is TGTGCCAGCAGCCAAGTGTTGCGGGGATTTCGAAATGAGCAGTTCTTC. This chain links TRBV14 with TRBJ2-1, with D possibly matching TRBD2 (6 bases). V dropped 1 base and J dropped 7 bases, with 17 bases sitting between them. Germline CDR1 and CDR2: SGHDN and FVKESK. The CDR3 loop spans 16 amino acids.

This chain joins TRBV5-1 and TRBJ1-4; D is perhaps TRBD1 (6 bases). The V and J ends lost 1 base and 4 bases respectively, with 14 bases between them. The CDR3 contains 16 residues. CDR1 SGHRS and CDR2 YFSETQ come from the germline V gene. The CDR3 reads CASSLIPTGGNEKLFF. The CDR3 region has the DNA TGCGCCAGCAGCTTGATCCCGACAGGAGGTAATGAAAAACTGTTTTTT.

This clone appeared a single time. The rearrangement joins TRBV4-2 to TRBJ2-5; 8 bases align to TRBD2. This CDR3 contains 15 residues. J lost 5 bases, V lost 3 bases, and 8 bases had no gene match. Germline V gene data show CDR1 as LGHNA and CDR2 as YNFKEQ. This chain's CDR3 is CASSHTGGLVETQYF. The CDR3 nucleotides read TGTGCCAGCAGCCATACGGGGGGGCTCGTTGAGACCCAGTACTTC.

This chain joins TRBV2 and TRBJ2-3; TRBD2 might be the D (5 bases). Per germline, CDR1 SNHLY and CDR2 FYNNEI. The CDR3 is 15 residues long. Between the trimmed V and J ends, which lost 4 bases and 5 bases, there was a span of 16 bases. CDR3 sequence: CASSGAFGVGDTQYF. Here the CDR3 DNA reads TGTGCCAGCAGTGGGGCCTTCGGGGTCGGAGATACGCAGTATTTT.

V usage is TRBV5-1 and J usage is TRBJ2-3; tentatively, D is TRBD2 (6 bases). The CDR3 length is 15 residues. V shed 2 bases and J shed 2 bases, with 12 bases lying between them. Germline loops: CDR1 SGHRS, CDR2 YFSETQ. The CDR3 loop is CASSLGGIHTDTQYF. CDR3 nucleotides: TGCGCCAGCAGCTTAGGCGGGATTCACACAGATACGCAGTATTTT.

The DNA for the CDR3 is TGTGCCAGCAGCCCTCTAAACCACGAGCAGTACTTC. This sequence encodes CASSPLNHEQYF. The chain recombines TRBV11-2 with TRBJ2-7; no definite D call. V lost 5 bases and J lost 5, with 10 bases in between. The CDR3 has 12 residues. The germline gives CDR1 SGHAT, CDR2 FQNNGV.

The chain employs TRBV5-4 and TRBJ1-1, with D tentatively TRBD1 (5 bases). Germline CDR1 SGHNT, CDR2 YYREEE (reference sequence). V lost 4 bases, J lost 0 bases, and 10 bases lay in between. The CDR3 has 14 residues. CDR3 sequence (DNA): TGTGCCAGCAGCAGGCAGGGTGTGAACACTGAAGCTTTCTTT. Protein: CASSRQGVNTEAFF.

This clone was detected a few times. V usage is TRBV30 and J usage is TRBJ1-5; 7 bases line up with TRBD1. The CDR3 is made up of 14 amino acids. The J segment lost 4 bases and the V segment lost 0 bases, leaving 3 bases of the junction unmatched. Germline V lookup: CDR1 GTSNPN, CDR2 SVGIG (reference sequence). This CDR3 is CAWSVGQENQPQHF. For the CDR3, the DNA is TGTGCCTGGAGTGTCGGACAGGAAAATCAGCCCCAGCATTTT.

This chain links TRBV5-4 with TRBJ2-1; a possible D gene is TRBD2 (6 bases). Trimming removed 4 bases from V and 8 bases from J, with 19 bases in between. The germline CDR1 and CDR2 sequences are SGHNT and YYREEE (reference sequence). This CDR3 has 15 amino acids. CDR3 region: CASSPATSHWHEQFF. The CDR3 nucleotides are TGTGCCAGCAGCCCGGCCACTAGCCATTGGCATGAGCAGTTCTTC. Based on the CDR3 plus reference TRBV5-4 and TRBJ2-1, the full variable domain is ETGVTQSPTHLIKTRGQQVTLRCSSQSGHNTVSWYQQALGQGPQFIFQYYREEENGRGNFPPRFSGLQFPNYSSELNVNALELDDSALYLCASSPATSHWHEQFFGPGTRLTVL.

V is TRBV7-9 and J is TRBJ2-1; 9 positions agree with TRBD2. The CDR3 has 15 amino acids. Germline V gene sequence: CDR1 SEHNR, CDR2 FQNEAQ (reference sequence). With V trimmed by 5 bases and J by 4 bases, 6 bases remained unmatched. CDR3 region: CASSAGTSSYNEQFF. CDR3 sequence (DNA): TGTGCCAGCAGCGCCGGGACTAGCTCATACAATGAGCAGTTCTTC.

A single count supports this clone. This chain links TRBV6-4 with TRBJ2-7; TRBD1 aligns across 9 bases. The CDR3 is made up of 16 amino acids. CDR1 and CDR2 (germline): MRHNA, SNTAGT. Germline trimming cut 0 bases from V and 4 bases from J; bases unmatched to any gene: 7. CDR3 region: CASSDSGQGERYEQYF. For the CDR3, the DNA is TGTGCCAGCAGTGACTCGGGACAGGGAGAACGATACGAGCAGTACTTC.

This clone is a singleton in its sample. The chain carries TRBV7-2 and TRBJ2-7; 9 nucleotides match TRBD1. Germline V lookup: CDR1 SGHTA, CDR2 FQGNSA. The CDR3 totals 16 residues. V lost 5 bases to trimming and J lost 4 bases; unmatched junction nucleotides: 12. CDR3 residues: CASSLSRDRAGYEQYF. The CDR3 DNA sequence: TGTGCCAGCAGCCTGAGCCGGGACAGGGCCGGGTACGAGCAGTACTTC.

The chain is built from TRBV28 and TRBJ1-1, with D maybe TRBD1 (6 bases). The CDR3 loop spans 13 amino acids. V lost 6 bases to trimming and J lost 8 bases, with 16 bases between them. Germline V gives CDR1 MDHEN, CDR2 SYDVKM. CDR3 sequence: CASRSGHQWEAFF. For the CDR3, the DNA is TGTGCCAGCAGGTCGGGACACCAATGGGAAGCTTTCTTT.

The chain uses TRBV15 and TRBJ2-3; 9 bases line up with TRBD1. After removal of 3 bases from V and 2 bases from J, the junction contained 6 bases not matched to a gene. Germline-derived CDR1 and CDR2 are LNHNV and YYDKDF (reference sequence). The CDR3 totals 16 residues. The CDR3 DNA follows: TGTGCCACCAGCAGGACTGGGACAGGGAACACAGATACGCAGTATTTT. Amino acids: CATSRTGTGNTDTQYF.

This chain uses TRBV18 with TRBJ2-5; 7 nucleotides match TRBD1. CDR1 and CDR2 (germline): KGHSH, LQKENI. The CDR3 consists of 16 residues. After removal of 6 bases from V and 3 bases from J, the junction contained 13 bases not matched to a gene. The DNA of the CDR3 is TGTGCCAGCTCGCAGAGACCGGGACAGAACGAAGAGACCCAGTACTTC. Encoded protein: CASSQRPGQNEETQYF.

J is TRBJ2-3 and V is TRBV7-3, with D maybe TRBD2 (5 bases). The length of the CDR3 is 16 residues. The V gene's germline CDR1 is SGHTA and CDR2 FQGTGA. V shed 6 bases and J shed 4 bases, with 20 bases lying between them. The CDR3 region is CASRNSGSWGADTQYF. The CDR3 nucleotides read TGTGCCAGCAGGAACTCGGGGAGCTGGGGTGCAGATACGCAGTATTTT.

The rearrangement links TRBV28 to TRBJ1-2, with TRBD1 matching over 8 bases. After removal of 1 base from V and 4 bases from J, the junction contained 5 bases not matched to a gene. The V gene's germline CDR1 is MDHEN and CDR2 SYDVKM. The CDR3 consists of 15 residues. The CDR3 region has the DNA TGTGCCAGCAGTTTATCAGGGGGCGAGGGCTATGGCTACACCTTC. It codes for CASSLSGGEGYGYTF.